These 11 T cell receptor beta chains originate from one sample sequenced in a study of early stage breast cancer tumors. Repertoires were generated with immunoSEQ multiplex PCR, while TCRdb's copy carries only in-frame clones and drops some. Of about 19,000 clones listed, approximately 82% are singletons. The specimen was blood. The origin of the receptors is a person between 70 and 80 years old with breast cancer.

This rearrangement joins TRBV19 to TRBJ2-7; D is possibly TRBD1 (6 bases). The CDR3 totals 13 residues. Germline V gene lookup returns CDR1 LNHDA and CDR2 SQIVND (reference sequence). Trimming took 4 bases from V and 1 from J, leaving 8 bases between them. The CDR3 spells CASSRDISYEQYF. The CDR3, as DNA: TGTGCCAGTAGTAGGGACATATCCTACGAGCAGTACTTC. Drawing the rest from reference TRBV19 and TRBJ2-7, the complete variable domain is DGGITQSPKYLFRKEGQNVTLSCEQNLNHDAMYWYRQDPGQGLRLIYYSQIVNDFQKGDIAEGYSVSREKKESFPLTVTSAQKNPTAFYLCASSRDISYEQYFGPGTRLTVT.

The chain links TRBV19 to TRBJ1-5; TRBD1 aligns across 7 bases. Germline CDR1 reads LNHDA; CDR2 reads SQIVND (reference sequence). After removal of 6 bases from V and 5 bases from J, the junction contained 10 bases not matched to a gene. This CDR3 has 15 amino acids. CDR3 in amino acids: CASSYDRAIYQPQHF. CDR3 nucleotide sequence: TGTGCCAGTAGCTACGACAGGGCCATATATCAGCCCCAGCATTTT.

The chain links TRBV5-1 to TRBJ1-3, with unresolved D. The ends were cut back, 0 bases at V and 0 bases at J, with 4 bases in the middle. Germline CDR1 SGHRS, CDR2 YFSETQ. The CDR3 totals 14 residues. The CDR3 loop reads CASSLDSSGNTIYF. The CDR3 bases are TGCGCCAGCAGCTTGGACAGCTCTGGAAACACCATATATTTT.

V gene TRBV7-9 combines with J gene TRBJ2-3; the match to TRBD1 covers 9 bases. The V gene end was trimmed by 5 bases and the J gene end by 5 bases; junction bases not matched to a gene: 11. The CDR3 sequence is 16 residues long. The germline gives CDR1 SEHNR, CDR2 FQNEAQ (reference sequence). This CDR3 reads CASSHRDRASGDTQYF. Written as DNA, the CDR3 is TGTGCCAGCAGCCACCGGGACAGGGCTAGCGGAGATACGCAGTATTTT.

This clone has just a few counts. V gene TRBV19 combines with J gene TRBJ1-1; D is possibly TRBD1 (5 bases). This CDR3 spans 14 amino acids. Trimming cost V 3 bases and J 5 bases, with 13 bases left between them. Germline V gene sequence: CDR1 LNHDA, CDR2 SQIVND (reference sequence). CDR3: CASSIRDVSTEAFF. The CDR3 DNA is TGTGCCAGTAGTATCAGGGATGTAAGTACTGAAGCTTTCTTT.

This clone has a single count. This chain uses TRBV30 with TRBJ1-2; 9 bases line up with TRBD1. Trimming took 1 base from V and 8 from J; bases not matched to a gene: 5. Germline V gives CDR1 GTSNPN, CDR2 SVGIG (reference sequence). The CDR3 has 13 amino acids. CDR3 bases: TGTGCCTGGAGTGAGGGACAGGGCGGGGGCTACACCTTC. Its translation is CAWSEGQGGGYTF.

This chain joins TRBV5-1 and TRBJ1-6; no firm D call. CDR1 is SGHRS, CDR2 YFSETQ, per germline. V was shortened by 4 bases and J by 7 bases, with 18 bases between the two germline ends. This CDR3 spans 16 amino acids. The CDR3 loop is CASSPGSSLRNSPLHF. CDR3 in DNA: TGCGCCAGCAGCCCGGGGTCTTCTCTTCGGAATTCACCCCTCCACTTT.

The rearrangement uses TRBV7-8 and TRBJ2-5; 7 nucleotides match TRBD2. Germline V gene lookup returns CDR1 SGHVS and CDR2 FQNEAQ. Trimming took 1 base from V and 2 from J; bases not matched to a gene: 1. The CDR3 totals 14 residues. The CDR3: CASSLVGGQETQYF. The CDR3 bases are TGTGCCAGCAGCTTAGTCGGGGGGCAAGAGACCCAGTACTTC.

This sequence joins TRBV5-1 and TRBJ2-5; 15 nucleotides match TRBD2. V gave up 3 bases and J gave up 4 bases; unmatched junction bases: 7. Germline V gives CDR1 SGHRS, CDR2 YFSETQ. The CDR3 length is 17 residues. This chain's CDR3 is CASSSGLAGGAGETQYF. The CDR3 DNA reads as TGCGCCAGCAGCTCGGGACTAGCGGGGGGCGCGGGAGAGACCCAGTACTTC.

The chain joins TRBV28 to TRBJ2-5, with 10 nucleotides matching TRBD1. The CDR3 has 16 amino acids. V shed 5 bases, J shed 12 bases, and the junction held 18 bases outside the gene matches. The germline CDR1 and CDR2 sequences are MDHEN and SYDVKM. The CDR3 is CASSRPSGTGAARKYF. Written as DNA, the CDR3 is TGTGCCAGCAGTCGCCCCTCCGGGACAGGGGCCGCCCGCAAGTACTTC.

The rearrangement joins TRBV5-1 to TRBJ1-1, with 7 bases fitting TRBD1. CDR3 size: 16 residues. With 4 bases clipped from V and 1 base from J, the junction kept 10 bases outside the gene matches. From germline, CDR1 is SGHRS and CDR2 YFSETQ. This chain's CDR3 is CASSPGSTGTNTEAFF. Here the CDR3 DNA reads TGCGCCAGCAGCCCCGGATCGACAGGGACGAACACTGAAGCTTTCTTT.